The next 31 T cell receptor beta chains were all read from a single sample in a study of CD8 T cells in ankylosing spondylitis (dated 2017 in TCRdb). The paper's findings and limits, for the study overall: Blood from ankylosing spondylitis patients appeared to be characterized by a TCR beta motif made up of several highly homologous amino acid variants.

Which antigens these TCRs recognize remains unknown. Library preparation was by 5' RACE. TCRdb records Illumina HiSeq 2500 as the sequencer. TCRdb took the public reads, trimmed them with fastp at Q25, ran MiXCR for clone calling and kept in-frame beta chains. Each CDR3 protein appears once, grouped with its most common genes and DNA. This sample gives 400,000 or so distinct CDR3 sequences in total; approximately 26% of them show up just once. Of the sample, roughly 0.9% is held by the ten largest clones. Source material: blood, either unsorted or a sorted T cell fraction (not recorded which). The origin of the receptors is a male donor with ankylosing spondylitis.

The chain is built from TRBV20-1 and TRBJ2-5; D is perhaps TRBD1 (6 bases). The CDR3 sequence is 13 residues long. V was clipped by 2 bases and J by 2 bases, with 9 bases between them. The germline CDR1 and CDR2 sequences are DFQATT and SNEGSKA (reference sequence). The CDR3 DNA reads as TGCAGTGCTAGACCGGGACAACAAGAGACCCAGTACTTC. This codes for CSARPGQQETQYF.

The DNA for the CDR3 is TGTGCCAGCAGTTCTGGACAGGATTGGGAGCAGTTCTTC. It encodes CASSSGQDWEQFF. The chain combines TRBV12-3 or TRBV12-4 with TRBJ2-1; 7 nucleotides match TRBD1. V lost 4 bases and J lost 10; bases outside the gene matches: 7. The CDR3 totals 13 residues.

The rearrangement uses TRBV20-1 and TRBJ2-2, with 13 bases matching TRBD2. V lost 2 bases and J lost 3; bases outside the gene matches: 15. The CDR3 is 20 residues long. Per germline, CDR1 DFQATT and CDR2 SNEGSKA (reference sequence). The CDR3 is CSARPFETSGRGWDTGELFF. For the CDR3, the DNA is TGCAGTGCTAGACCCTTCGAAACTAGCGGGAGGGGGTGGGACACCGGGGAGCTGTTTTTT.

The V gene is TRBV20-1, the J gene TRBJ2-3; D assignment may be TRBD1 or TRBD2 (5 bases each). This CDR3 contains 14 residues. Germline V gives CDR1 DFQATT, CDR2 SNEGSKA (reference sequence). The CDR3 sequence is CRPFDGTHTDTQYF. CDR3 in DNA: TGCAGGCCTTTCGACGGGACCCACACAGATACGCAGTATTTT.

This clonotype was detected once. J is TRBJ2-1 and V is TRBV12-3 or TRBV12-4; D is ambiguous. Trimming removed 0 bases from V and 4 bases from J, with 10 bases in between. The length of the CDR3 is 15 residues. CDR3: CASSLATSPYNEQFF. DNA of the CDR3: TGTGCCAGCAGTTTAGCAACGAGCCCGTACAATGAGCAGTTCTTC.

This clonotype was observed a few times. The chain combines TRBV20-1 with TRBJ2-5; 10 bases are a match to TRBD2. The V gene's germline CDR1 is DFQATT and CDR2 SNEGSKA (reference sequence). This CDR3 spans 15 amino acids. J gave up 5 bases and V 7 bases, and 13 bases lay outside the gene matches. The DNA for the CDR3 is TGCAGTGTCAGCCGGAGCGGGAGGGCCTGGGAGACCCAGTACTTC. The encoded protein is CSVSRSGRAWETQYF.

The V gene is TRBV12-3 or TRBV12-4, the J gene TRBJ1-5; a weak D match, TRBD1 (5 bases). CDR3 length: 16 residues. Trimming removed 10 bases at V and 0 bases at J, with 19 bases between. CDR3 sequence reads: CAITFVGGPSNQPQHF. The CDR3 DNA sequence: TGTGCCATCACATTTGTGGGGGGTCCTAGCAATCAGCCCCAGCATTTT.

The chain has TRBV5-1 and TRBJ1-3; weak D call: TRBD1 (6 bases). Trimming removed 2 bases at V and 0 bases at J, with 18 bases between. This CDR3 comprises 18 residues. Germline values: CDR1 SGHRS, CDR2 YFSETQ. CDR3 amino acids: CASSLMNREDLSGNTIYF. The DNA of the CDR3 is TGCGCCAGCAGCTTAATGAACAGGGAGGATCTCTCTGGAAACACCATATATTTT.

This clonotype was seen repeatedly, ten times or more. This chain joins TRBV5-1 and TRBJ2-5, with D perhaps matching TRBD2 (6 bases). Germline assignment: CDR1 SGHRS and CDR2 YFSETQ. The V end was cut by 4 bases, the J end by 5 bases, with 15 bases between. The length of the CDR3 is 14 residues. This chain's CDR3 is CASSRTTSKETQYF. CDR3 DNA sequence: TGCGCCAGCAGCCGCACGACTAGTAAGGAGACCCAGTACTTC.

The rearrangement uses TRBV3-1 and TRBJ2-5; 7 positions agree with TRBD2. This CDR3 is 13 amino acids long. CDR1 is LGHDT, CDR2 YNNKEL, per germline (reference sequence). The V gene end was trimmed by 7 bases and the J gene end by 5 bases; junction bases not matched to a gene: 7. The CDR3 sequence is CASTGISGETQYF. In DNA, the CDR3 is TGTGCCAGCACCGGAATTAGCGGGGAGACCCAGTACTTC.

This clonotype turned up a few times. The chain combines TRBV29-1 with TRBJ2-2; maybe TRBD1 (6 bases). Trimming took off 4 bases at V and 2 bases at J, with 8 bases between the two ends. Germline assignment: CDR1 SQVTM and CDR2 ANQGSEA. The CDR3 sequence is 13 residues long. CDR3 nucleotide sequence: TGCAGCGTTGGGGGGCATAACACCGGGGAGCTGTTTTTT. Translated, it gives CSVGGHNTGELFF.

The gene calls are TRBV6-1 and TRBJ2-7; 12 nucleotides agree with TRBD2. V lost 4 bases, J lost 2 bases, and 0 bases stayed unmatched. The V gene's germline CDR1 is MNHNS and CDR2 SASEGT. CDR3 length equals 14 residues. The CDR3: CASSGLAGAYEQYF. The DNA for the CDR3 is TGTGCCAGCAGTGGACTAGCGGGGGCCTACGAGCAGTACTTC.

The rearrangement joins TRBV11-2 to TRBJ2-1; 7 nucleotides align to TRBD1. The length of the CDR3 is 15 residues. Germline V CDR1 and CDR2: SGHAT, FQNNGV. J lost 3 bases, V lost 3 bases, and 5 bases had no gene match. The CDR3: CASSFAAGGYNEQFF. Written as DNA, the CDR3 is TGTGCCAGCAGCTTCGCGGCAGGGGGCTACAATGAGCAGTTCTTC.

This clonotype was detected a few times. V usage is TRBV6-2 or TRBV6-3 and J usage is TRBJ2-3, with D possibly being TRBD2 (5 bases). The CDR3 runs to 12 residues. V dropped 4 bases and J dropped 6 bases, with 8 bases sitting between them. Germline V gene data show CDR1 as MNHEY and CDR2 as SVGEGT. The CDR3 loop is CASSFGLDTQYF. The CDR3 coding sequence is TGTGCCAGCAGTTTCGGACTTGATACGCAGTATTTT.

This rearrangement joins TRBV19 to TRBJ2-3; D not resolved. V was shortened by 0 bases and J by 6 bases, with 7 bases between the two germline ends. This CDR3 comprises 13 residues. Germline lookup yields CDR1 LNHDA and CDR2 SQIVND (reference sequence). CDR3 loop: CASSIDRRDTQYF. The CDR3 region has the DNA TGTGCCAGTAGTATAGACCGACGGGATACGCAGTATTTT.

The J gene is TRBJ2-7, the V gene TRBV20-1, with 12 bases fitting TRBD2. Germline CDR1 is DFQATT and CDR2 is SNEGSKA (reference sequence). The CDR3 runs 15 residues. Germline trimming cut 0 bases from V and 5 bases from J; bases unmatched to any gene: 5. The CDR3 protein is CSARDPRLAGDEQYF. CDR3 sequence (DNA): TGCAGTGCTAGAGACCCTCGACTAGCGGGAGACGAGCAGTACTTC.

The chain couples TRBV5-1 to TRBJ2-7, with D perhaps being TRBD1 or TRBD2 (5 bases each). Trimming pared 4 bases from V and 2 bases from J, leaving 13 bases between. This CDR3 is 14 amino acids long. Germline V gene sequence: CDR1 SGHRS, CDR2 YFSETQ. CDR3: CASSTGTTPYEQYF. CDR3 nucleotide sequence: TGCGCCAGCAGCACTGGGACGACCCCCTACGAGCAGTACTTC.

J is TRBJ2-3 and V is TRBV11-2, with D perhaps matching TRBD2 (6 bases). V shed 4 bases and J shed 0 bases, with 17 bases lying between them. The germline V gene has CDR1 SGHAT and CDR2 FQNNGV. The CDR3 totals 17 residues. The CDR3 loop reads CASSSYGGIDSTDTQYF. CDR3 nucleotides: TGTGCCAGCAGCTCTTACGGAGGGATCGATAGCACAGATACGCAGTATTTT.

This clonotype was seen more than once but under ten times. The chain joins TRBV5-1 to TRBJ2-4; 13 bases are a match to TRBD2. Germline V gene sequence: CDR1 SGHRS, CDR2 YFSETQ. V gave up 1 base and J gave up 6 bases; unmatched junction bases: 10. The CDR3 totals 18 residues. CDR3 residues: CASSLPWTSGRGANIQYF. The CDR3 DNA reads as TGCGCCAGCAGCTTGCCATGGACTAGCGGGAGAGGGGCAAACATTCAGTACTTC.

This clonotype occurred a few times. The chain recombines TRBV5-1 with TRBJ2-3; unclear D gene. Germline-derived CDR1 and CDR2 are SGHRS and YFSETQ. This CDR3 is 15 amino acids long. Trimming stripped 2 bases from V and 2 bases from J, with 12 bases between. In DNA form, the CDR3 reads TGCGCCAGCAGCTTTAGAAACAGCCTCACAGATACGCAGTATTTT. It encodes CASSFRNSLTDTQYF.

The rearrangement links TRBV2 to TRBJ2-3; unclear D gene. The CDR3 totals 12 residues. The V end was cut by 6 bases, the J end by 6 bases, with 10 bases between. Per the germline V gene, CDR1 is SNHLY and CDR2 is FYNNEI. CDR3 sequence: CASSRRFDTQYF. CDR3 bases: TGTGCCAGCAGCCGTAGGTTCGATACGCAGTATTTT.

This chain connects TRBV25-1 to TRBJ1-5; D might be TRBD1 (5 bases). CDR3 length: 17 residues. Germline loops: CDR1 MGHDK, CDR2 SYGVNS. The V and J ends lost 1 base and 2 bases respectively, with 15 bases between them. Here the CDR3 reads CASSESGGQGGNQPQHF. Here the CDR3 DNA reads TGTGCCAGCAGTGAATCTGGTGGGCAGGGTGGCAATCAGCCCCAGCATTTT.

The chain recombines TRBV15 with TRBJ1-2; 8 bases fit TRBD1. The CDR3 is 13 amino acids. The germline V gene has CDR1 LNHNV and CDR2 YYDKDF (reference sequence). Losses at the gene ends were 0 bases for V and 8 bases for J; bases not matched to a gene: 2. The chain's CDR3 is CATSRDRGQGYTF. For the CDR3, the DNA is TGTGCCACCAGCAGAGACAGGGGGCAGGGCTACACCTTC.

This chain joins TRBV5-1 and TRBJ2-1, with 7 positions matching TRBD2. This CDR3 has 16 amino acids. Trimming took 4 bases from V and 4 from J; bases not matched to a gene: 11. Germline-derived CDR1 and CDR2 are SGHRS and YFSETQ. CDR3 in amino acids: CASSPALGAGYNEQFF. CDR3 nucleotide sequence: TGCGCCAGCAGCCCAGCGTTGGGAGCGGGATACAATGAGCAGTTCTTC.

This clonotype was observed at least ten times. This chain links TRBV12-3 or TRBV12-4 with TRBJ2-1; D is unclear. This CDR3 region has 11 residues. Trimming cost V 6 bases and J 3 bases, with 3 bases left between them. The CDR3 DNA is TGTGCCAGCAGCGTCTACAATGAGCAGTTCTTC. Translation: CASSVYNEQFF.

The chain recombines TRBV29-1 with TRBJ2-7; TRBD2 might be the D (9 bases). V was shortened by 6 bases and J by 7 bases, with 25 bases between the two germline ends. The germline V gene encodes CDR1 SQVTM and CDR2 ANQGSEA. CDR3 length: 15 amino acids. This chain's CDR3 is CSVRQGTSPLYEQYF. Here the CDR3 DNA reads TGCAGCGTCAGACAGGGGACTAGCCCATTATATGAGCAGTACTTC.

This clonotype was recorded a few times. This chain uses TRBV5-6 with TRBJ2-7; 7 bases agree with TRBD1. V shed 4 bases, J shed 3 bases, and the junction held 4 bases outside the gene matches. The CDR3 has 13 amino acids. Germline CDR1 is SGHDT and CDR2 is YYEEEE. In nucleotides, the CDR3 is TGTGCCAGCAGCGTGGGGACAGTCTACGAGCAGTACGTC. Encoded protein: CASSVGTVYEQYV.

The CDR3 region is CASLEAGADTQYF. CDR3 nucleotides: TGTGCCAGCTTGGAAGCGGGAGCAGATACGCAGTATTTT. This sequence joins TRBV7-6 and TRBJ2-3; 8 bases align to TRBD2. The CDR3 has 13 amino acids. The trim removed 8 bases at V and 4 bases at J, leaving 5 bases unmatched. Germline CDR1 reads SGHVS; CDR2 reads FNYEAQ. Full variable domain (missing parts from reference TRBV7-6 and TRBJ2-3): GAGVSQSPRYKVTKRGQDVALRCDPISGHVSLYWYRQALGQGPEFLTYFNYEAQQDKSGLPNDRFSAERPEGSISTLTIQRTEQRDSAMYRCASLEAGADTQYFGPGTRLTVL.

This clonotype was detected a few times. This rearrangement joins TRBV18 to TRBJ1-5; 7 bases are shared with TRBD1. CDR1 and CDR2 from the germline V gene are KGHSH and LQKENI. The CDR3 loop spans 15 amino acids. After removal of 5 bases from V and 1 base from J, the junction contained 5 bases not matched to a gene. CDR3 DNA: TGTGCCAGCTCATCCGGGACAGTCAGCAATCAGCCCCAGCATTTT. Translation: CASSSGTVSNQPQHF.

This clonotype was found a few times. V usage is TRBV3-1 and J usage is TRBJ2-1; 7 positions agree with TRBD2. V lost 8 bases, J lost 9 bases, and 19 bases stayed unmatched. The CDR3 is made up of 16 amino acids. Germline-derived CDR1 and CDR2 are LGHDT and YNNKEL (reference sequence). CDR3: CASRPRAGAEWGEQFF. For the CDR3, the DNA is TGTGCCAGCCGACCCCGGGCGGGAGCGGAATGGGGTGAGCAGTTCTTC.

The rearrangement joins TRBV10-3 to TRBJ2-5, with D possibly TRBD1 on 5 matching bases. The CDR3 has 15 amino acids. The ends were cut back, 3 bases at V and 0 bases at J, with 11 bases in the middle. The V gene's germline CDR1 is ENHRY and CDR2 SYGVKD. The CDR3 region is CAISDRDGDQETQYF. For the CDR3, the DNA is TGTGCCATCAGTGACAGGGATGGAGACCAAGAGACCCAGTACTTC.